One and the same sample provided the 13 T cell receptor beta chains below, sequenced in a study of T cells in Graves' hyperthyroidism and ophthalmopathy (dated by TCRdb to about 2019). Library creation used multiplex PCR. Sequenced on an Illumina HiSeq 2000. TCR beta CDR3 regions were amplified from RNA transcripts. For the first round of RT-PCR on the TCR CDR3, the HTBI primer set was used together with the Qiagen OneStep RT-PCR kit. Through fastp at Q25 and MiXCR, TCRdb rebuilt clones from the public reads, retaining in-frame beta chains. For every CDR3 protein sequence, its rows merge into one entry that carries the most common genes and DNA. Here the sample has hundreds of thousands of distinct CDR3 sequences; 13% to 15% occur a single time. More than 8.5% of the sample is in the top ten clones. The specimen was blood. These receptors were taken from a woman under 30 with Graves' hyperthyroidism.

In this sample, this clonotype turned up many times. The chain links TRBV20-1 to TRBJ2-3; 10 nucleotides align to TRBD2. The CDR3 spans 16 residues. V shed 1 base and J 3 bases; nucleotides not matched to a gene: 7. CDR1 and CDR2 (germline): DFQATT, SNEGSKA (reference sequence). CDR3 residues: CSARGTLAGVTDTQYF. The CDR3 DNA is TGCAGTGCTAGAGGTACCCTAGCGGGAGTGACAGATACGCAGTATTTT.

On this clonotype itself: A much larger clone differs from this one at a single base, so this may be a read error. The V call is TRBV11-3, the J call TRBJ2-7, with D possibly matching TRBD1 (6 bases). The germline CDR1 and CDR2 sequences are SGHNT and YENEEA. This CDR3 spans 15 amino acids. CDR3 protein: CDSSLWTDEYYEQYF. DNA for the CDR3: TGTGACAGCAGCCTCTGGACAGACGAATACTACGAGCAGTACTTC.

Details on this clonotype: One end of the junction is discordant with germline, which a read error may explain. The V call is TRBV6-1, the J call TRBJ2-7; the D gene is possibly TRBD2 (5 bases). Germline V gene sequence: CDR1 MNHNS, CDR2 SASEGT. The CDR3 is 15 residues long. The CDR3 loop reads CASSLNRERTYEQHF. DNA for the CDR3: TGTGCCAGCAGTCTAAACCGCGAGCGGACCTACGAGCAGCACTTC.

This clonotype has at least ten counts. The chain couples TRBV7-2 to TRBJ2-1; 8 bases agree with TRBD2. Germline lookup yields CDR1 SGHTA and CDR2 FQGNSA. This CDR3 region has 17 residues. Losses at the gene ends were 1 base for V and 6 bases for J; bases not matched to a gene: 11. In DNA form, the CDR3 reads TGTGCCAGCAGCTTAGACACGGGCGGGAGGTTCGGCAATGAGCAGTTCTTC. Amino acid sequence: CASSLDTGGRFGNEQFF.

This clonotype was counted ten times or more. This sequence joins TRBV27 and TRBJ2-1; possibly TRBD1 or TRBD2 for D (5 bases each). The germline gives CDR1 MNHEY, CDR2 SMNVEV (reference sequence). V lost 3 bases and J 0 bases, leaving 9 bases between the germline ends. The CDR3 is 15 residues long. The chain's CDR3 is CASSFQGPSYNEQFF. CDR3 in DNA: TGTGCCAGCAGTTTTCAGGGACCCTCCTACAATGAGCAGTTCTTC.

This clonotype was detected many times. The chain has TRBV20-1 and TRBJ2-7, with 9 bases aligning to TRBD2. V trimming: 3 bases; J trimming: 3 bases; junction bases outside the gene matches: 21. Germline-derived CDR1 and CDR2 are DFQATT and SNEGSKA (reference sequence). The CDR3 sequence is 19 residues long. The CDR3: CSARGDTAGGPLSGYEQYF. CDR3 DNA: TGCAGTGCTAGGGGGGATACCGCGGGAGGGCCGCTTAGTGGCTACGAGCAGTACTTC.

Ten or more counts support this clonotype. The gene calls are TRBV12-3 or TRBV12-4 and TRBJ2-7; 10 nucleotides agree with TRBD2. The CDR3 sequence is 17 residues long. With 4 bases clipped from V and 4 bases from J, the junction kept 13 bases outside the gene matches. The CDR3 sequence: CASSSDTSGTHAYEQYF. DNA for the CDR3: TGTGCCAGCAGTTCGGACACTAGCGGGACCCATGCATACGAGCAGTACTTC.

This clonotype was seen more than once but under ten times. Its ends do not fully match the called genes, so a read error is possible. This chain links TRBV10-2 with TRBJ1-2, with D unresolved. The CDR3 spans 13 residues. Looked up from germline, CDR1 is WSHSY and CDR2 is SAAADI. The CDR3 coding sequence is TGCGCCAGCAATGAGTTGGGTGACTATGGCTACACCTTC. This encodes CASNELGDYGYTF.

The chain's CDR3 is CASSLSGTGSSYNEQFF. The CDR3 nucleotides are TGTGCCAGCAGTTTATCCGGGACAGGCAGCTCCTACAATGAGCAGTTCTTC. The rearrangement links TRBV28 to TRBJ2-1, with 8 bases lining up with TRBD1. With V trimmed by 1 base and J by 0 bases, 5 bases remained unmatched. The CDR3 totals 17 residues. Per germline, CDR1 MDHEN and CDR2 SYDVKM.

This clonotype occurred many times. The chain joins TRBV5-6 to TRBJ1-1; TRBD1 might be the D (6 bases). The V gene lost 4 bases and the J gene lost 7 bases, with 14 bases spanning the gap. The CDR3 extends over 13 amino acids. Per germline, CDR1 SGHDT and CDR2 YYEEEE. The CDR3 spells CASSRANRDEAFF. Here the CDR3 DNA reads TGTGCCAGCAGCCGAGCAAACAGGGATGAAGCTTTCTTT.

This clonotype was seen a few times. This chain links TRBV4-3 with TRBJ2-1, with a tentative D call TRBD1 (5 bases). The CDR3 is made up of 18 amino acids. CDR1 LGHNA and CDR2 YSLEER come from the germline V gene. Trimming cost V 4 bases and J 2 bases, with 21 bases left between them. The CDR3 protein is CASSPQGPSTLTYNEQFF. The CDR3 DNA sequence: TGCGCCAGCAGCCCCCAGGGCCCTAGTACCCTTACCTACAATGAGCAGTTCTTC.

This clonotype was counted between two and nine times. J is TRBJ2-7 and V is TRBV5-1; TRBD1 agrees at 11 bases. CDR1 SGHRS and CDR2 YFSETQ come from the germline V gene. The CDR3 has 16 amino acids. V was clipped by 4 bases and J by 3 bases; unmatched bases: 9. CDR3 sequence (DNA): TGCGCCAGCAGCCTACCCGTGGGACAGGGGGTCTACGAGCAGTACTTC. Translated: CASSLPVGQGVYEQYF.

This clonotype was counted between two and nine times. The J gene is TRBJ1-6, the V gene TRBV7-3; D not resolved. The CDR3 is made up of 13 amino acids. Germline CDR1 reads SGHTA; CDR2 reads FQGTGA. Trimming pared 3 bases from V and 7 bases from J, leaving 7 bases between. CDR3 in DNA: TGTGCCAGCAGCTTTGGAGAGAATTCACCCCTCCACTTT. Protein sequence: CASSFGENSPLHF.